A single sample gave rise to the 3 T cell receptor beta chains below, sequenced in a study of blood T cells in healthy people across ages. The authors ran a second PCR of roughly 6 to 12 cycles using a sample-barcoded 5' primer and a J-beta primer mix. TCRdb itself ran the 5' RACE reads through MiXCR, one entry per CDR3 protein. The repertoire has 700,000 or so distinct CDR3 sequences, roughly 43% of them found once; the top ten carry around 30%. The sequenced sample was blood. The source of these receptors is a man at least 80 years old in good health.

The chain recombines TRBV7-9 with TRBJ1-2, with 9 bases aligning to TRBD1. Germline trimming cut 5 bases from V and 8 bases from J; bases unmatched to any gene: 9. This CDR3 is 14 amino acids long. CDR1 is SEHNR, CDR2 FQNEAQ, per germline (reference sequence). This chain's CDR3 is CASSQDRGMAGYTF. The CDR3 nucleotides are TGTGCCAGCAGCCAGGACAGGGGAATGGCCGGCTACACCTTC. Full variable domain (missing parts from reference TRBV7-9 and TRBJ1-2): DTGVSQNPRHKITKRGQNVTFRCDPISEHNRLYWYRQTLGQGPEFLTYFQNEAQLEKSRLLSDRFSAERPKGSFSTLEIQRTEQGDSAMYLCASSQDRGMAGYTFGSGTRLTVV.

V gene TRBV27 combines with J gene TRBJ2-3; D gene unclear. Germline CDR1 is MNHEY and CDR2 is SMNVEV (reference sequence). V lost 7 bases and J 2 bases, leaving 16 bases between the germline ends. The CDR3 extends over 15 amino acids. This CDR3 is CASTPLWGFTDTQYF. The CDR3 region has the DNA TGTGCCAGCACTCCGTTATGGGGATTCACAGATACGCAGTATTTT.

This clonotype was counted only a few times. The chain links TRBV28 to TRBJ2-4, with TRBD1 matching over 7 bases. V was pared by 6 bases and J by 1 base, with 12 bases of the junction left unmatched. The length of the CDR3 is 17 residues. Germline CDR1 and CDR2: MDHEN and SYDVKM. CDR3 amino acids: CASSPNRGGGAKNIQYF. The CDR3 DNA follows: TGTGCCAGCAGCCCCAACAGGGGCGGTGGGGCCAAAAACATTCAGTACTTC.